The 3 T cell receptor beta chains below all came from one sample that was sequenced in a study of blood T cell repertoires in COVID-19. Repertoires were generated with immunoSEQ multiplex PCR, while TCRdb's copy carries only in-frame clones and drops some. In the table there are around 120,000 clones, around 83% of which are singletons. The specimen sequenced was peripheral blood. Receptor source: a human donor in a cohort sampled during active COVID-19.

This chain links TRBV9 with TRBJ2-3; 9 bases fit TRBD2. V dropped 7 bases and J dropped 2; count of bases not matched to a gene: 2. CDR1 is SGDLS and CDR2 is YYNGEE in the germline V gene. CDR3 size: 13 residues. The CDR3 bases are TGTGCCAGCCGCGGGGGGGACACAGATACGCAGTATTTT. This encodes CASRGGDTDTQYF.

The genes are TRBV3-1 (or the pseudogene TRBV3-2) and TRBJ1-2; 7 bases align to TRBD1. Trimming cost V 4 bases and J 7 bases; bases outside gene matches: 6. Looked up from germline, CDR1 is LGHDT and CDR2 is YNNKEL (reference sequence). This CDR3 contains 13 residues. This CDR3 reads CASSPGTARGYTF. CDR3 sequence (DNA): TGTGCCAGCAGCCCCGGGACAGCTCGTGGCTACACCTTC.

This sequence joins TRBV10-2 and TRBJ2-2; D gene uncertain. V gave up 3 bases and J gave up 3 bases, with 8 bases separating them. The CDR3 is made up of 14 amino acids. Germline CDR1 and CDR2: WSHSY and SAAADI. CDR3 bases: TGCGCCAGCAGTGAACGACTTGACACCGGGGAGCTGTTTTTT. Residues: CASSERLDTGELFF.